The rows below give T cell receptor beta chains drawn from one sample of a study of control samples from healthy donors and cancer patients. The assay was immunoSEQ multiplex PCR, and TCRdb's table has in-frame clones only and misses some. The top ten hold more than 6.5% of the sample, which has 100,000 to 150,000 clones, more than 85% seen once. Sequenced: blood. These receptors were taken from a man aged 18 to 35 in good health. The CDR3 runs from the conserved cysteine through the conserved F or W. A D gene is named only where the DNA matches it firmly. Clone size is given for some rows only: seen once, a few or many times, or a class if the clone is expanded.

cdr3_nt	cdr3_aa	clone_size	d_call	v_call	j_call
TGTGCCAGCAGTCTACCCGCGCCGTACTCAGATACGCAGTATTTT	CASSLPAPYSDTQYF	-	-	TRBV6-6	TRBJ2-3
TGTGCCAGCAGCGAAACTAGCGGGGGGGCCGGAGATACGCAGTATTTT	CASSETSGGAGDTQYF	few	TRBD2	TRBV6-4	TRBJ2-3
TGTGCCAGCGCGTTAGCGGGGGGCTACGAGCAGTACTTC	CASALAGGYEQYF	-	TRBD2	TRBV12-3/TRBV12-4	TRBJ2-7
TGTGCCAGCAGTTTATCGGGGGGATTCTCCTACGAGCAGTACTTC	CASSLSGGFSYEQYF	-	-	TRBV27	TRBJ2-7
TGTGCCAGCAGTGGCCTACAGGGTGCGAATGAAGCTTTCTTT	CASSGLQGANEAFF	-	-	TRBV25-1	TRBJ1-1
TGTGCCTGGAGTGTGCTACAGGGTCGTGGAAACACCATATATTTT	CAWSVLQGRGNTIYF	-	-	TRBV30	TRBJ1-3
TGTGCCAGCAGCGGACTAGTCCCAGAGACCCAGTACTTC	CASSGLVPETQYF	-	TRBD2	TRBV5-6	TRBJ2-5
TGTGCCAGCAGCTTGACGACAGGGGGCACCGGGGAGCTGTTTTTT	CASSLTTGGTGELFF	-	TRBD1	TRBV5-5	TRBJ2-2
TGTGCCAGCAGCTTACAGGCCGCCCTCGACACCATATATTTT	CASSLQAALDTIYF	-	-	TRBV13	TRBJ1-3
TGTGCCAGCAGTGAAGGGGTGAGGACTGAAGCTTTCTTT	CASSEGVRTEAFF	-	-	TRBV2	TRBJ1-1
TGTGCCAGCTCACGTACAGCGGCAGATACGCAGTATTTT	CASSRTAADTQYF	-	-	TRBV18	TRBJ2-3
TGTGCCAGCAGTGTGAGCCTGGGACACACCATATATTTT	CASSVSLGHTIYF	-	-	TRBV2	TRBJ1-3
TGCGCCAGCAGCTTGCTACCGGCAGGAGAGAACACTGAAGCTTTCTTT	CASSLLPAGENTEAFF	-	-	TRBV5-1	TRBJ1-1
TGTGCCAGCAGCTTAGCTGGAAACACCATATATTTT	CASSLAGNTIYF	-	-	TRBV7-2	TRBJ1-3
TGTGCCAGCAGCGGGGGACGTGGACACAATCAGCCCCAGCATTTT	CASSGGRGHNQPQHF	-	-	TRBV5-5	TRBJ1-5
TGTGCCAGCAGCTTCGGGGCAACTAACTATGGCTACACCTTC	CASSFGATNYGYTF	-	-	TRBV18	TRBJ1-2
TGCAGCGTTGAAGTATCTTCCGACAGGGGGCCCCACCAAGAGACCCAGTACTTC	CSVEVSSDRGPHQETQYF	-	TRBD1	TRBV29-1	TRBJ2-5
TGTGCCAGCAGCTTTTATAATCAGCCCCAGCATTTT	CASSFYNQPQHF	-	-	TRBV5-8	TRBJ1-5
TGTGCCAGCAGAGGCAGGAGGAACACCGGGGAGCTGTTTTTT	CASRGRRNTGELFF	once	-	TRBV6-5	TRBJ2-2
TGCAGCGTTGTAGCGGGGAACACAGATACGCAGTATTTT	CSVVAGNTDTQYF	-	TRBD2	TRBV29-1	TRBJ2-3
TGTGCCAGCAGTTCCGGACAGGGTAGGAAGCAGTACTTC	CASSSGQGRKQYF	-	TRBD1	TRBV12-3/TRBV12-4	TRBJ2-7
TGCGCCAGCAGCCAACTGGGACGGGAAACACCTAGCACAGATACGCAGTATTTT	CASSQLGRETPSTDTQYF	-	-	TRBV4-1	TRBJ2-3
TGCGCCAGCATGCAGGGGGCGAGTCTCACTGAAGCTTTCTTT	CASMQGASLTEAFF	-	TRBD1	TRBV5-1	TRBJ1-1
TGTGCCAGTAGTCACCGGGACAGGGAGCACGAGCAGTACTTC	CASSHRDREHEQYF	-	TRBD1	TRBV19	TRBJ2-7
TGTGCCAGCAGGACTAGCGGGGGCCGCTCCTACGAGCAGTACTTC	CASRTSGGRSYEQYF	-	TRBD2	TRBV6-5	TRBJ2-7
TGTGCCAGCAGCCTTAAGAGGGGCTCTGGGGCCAACGTCCTGACTTTC	CASSLKRGSGANVLTF	-	-	TRBV9	TRBJ2-6
TGCAGTGCTAGTTCTGGAGGGGGGCGGGCCTACGAGCAGTACTTC	CSASSGGGRAYEQYF	few	-	TRBV20-1	TRBJ2-7
TGCAGCGTTGGGCTGACGGATGGCTACACCTTC	CSVGLTDGYTF	few	-	TRBV29-1	TRBJ1-2
TGTGCCTGGAGAGGACAGGGGAGTGAAAAACTGTTTTTT	CAWRGQGSEKLFF	-	TRBD1	TRBV30	TRBJ1-4
TGTGCCAGCAGCTCCGGACTAACCTTTACCACAGATACGCAGTATTTT	CASSSGLTFTTDTQYF	-	-	TRBV11-2	TRBJ2-3
TGTGCCAGCAGCTTGATGGGGAAAAGGGAGACCCAGTACTTC	CASSLMGKRETQYF	-	-	TRBV5-4	TRBJ2-5
TGTGCCAGCAGCCCCTCGGGGGGCAGGGGAGGTCAGCCCCAGCATTTT	CASSPSGGRGGQPQHF	-	-	TRBV7-9	TRBJ1-5
TGCGCCAGCAGCCAGGAGGGGGGCGGATTAAATGAGCAGTTCTTC	CASSQEGGGLNEQFF	-	-	TRBV4-1	TRBJ2-1
TGTGCCATCAGTAGAATACCTAAGACAGGCCGCTCTGGAAACACCATATATTTT	CAISRIPKTGRSGNTIYF	-	-	TRBV10-3	TRBJ1-3
TGCGCCAGCAGCCGCCGGGACATCCGACCTGTTAATGAAAAACTGTTTTTT	CASSRRDIRPVNEKLFF	-	-	TRBV4-1	TRBJ1-4
TGTGCCAGCAGTGGCGTCGGACTAGTTGGTAAGACCCAGTACTTC	CASSGVGLVGKTQYF	-	TRBD2	TRBV6-4	TRBJ2-5
TGTGCCAGCAGCTTAGCTTGGGCCGACACTGAAGCTTTCTTT	CASSLAWADTEAFF	-	-	TRBV7-2	TRBJ1-1
TGCGCCAGCAGCTTGAGGTCAGATGGGCCACAAGAGACCCAGTACTTC	CASSLRSDGPQETQYF	-	-	TRBV5-1	TRBJ2-5
TGCAGTGCCAGTCCCACCCAAACAGATTATTCACCCCTCCACTTT	CSASPTQTDYSPLHF	-	-	TRBV20-1	TRBJ1-6
TGTGCCAGCAGTTCTTCCACGGGACAGCTTAACACTGAAGCTTTCTTT	CASSSSTGQLNTEAFF	-	TRBD1	TRBV7-9	TRBJ1-1
TGTGCCAGCAGCCGAGGGCCGAACACCGGGGAGCTGTTTTTT	CASSRGPNTGELFF	-	-	TRBV7-8	TRBJ2-2
TGTGCCAGCAGCTTAGCTTTTACAGGGGGCGCTGAAGCTTTCTTT	CASSLAFTGGAEAFF	once	TRBD1	TRBV7-8	TRBJ1-1
TGTGCCAGCAGTGAAGCGGGGACTGATGACGGCTACACCTTC	CASSEAGTDDGYTF	-	-	TRBV2	TRBJ1-2
TGTGCCAGCAGCGTAGATGTGAACCATAATTCACCCCTCCACTTT	CASSVDVNHNSPLHF	-	-	TRBV9	TRBJ1-6
TGCGCCAGCAGCATTACAGGGGTTACTGAAGCTTTCTTT	CASSITGVTEAFF	-	TRBD1	TRBV5-1	TRBJ1-1
TGTGCCAGCAGCTTGGGAAGGGAGAGTGAAAAACTGTTTTTT	CASSLGRESEKLFF	-	-	TRBV5-6	TRBJ1-4
TGCGCCAGCCGCAACTCGACCGGGACACACTACAATGAGCAGTTCTTC	CASRNSTGTHYNEQFF	-	-	TRBV5-1	TRBJ2-1
TGTGCCAGCAGCCTAAGGGACAGTTGGGAGACCCAGTACTTC	CASSLRDSWETQYF	-	TRBD1	TRBV5-5	TRBJ2-5
TGCGCCAGCAGCCAAGAAGGCGGGACCACTGAAGCTTTCTTT	CASSQEGGTTEAFF	-	-	TRBV4-1	TRBJ1-1